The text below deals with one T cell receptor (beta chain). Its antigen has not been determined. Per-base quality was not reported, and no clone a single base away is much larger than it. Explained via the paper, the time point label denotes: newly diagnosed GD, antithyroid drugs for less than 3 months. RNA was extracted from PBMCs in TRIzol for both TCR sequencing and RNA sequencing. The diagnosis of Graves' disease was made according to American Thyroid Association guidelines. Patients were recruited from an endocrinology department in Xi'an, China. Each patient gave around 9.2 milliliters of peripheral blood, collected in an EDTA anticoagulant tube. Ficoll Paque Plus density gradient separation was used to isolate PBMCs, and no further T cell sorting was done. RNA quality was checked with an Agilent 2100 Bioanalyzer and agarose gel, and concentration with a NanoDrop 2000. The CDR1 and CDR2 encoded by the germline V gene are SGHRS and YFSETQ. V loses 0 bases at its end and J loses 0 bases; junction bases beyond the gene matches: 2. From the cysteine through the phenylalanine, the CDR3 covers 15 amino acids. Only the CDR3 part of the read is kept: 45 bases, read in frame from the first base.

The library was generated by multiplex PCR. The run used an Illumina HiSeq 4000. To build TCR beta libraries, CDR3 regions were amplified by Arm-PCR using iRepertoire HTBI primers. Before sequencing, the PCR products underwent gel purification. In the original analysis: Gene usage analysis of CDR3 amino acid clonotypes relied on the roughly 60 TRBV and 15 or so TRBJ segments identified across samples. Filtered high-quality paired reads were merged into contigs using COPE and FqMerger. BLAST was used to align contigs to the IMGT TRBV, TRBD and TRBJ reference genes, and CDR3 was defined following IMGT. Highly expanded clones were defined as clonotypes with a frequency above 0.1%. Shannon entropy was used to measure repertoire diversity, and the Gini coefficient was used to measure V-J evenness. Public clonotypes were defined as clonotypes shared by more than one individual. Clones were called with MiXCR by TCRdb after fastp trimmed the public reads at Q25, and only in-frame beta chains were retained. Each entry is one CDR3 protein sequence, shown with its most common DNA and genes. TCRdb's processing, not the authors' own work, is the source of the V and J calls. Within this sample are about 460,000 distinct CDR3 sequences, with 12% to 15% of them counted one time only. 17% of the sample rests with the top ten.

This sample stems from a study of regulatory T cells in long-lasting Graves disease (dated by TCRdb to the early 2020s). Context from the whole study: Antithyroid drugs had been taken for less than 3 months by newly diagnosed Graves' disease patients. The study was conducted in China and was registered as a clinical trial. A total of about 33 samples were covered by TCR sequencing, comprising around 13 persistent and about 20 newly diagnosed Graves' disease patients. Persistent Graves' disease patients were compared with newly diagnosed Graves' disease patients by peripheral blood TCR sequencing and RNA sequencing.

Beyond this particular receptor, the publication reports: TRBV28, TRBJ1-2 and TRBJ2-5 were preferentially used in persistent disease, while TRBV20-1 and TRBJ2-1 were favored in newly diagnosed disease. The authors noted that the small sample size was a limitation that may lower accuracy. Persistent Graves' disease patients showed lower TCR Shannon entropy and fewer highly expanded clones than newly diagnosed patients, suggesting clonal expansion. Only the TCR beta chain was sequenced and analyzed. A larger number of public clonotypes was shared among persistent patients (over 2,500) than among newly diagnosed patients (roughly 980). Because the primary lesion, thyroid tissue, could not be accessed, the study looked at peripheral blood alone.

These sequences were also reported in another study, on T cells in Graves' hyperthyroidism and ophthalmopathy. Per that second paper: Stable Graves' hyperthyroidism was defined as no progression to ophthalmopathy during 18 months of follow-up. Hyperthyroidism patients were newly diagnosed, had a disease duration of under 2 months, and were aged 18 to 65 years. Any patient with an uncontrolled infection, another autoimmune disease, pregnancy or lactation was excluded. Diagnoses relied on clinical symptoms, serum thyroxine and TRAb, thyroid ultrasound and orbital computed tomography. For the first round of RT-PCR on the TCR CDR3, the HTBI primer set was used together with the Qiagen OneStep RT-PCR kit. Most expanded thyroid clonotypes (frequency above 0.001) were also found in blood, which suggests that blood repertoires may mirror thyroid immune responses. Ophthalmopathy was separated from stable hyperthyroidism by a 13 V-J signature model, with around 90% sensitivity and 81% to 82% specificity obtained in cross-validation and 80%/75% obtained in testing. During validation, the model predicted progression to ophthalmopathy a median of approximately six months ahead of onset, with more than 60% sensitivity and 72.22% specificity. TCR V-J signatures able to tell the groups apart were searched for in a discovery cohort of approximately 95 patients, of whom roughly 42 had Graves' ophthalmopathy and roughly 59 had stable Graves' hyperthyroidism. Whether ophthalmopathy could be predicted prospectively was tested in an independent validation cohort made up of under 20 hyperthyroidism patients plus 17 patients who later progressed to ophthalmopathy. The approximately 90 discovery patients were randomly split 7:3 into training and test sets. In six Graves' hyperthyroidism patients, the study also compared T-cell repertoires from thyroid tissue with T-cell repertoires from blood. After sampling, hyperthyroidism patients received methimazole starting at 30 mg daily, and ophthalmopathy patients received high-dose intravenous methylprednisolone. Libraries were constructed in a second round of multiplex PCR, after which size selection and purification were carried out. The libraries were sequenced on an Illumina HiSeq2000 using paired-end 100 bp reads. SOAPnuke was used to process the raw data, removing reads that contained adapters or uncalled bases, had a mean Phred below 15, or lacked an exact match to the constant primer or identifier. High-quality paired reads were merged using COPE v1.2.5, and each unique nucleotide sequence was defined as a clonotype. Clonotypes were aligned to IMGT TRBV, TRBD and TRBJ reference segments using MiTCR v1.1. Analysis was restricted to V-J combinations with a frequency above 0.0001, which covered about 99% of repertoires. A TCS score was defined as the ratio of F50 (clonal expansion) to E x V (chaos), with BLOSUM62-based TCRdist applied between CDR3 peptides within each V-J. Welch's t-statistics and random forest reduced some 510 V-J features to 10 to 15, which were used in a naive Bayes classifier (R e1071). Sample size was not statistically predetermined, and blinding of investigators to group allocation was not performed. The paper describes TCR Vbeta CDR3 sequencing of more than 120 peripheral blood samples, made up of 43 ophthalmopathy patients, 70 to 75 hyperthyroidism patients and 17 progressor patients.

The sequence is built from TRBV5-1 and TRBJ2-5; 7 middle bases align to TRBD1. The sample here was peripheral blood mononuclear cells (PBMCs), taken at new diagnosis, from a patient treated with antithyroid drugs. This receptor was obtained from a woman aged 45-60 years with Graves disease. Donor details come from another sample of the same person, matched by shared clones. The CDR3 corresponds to CASSLGGTDQETQYF. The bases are TGCGCCAGCAGCTTGGGGGGGACAGACCAAGAGACCCAGTACTTC. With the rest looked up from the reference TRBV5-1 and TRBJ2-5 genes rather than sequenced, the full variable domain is KAGVTQTPRYLIKTRGQQVTLSCSPISGHRSVSWYQQTPGQGLQFLFEYFSETQRNKGNFPGRFSGRQFSNSRSEMNVSTLELGDSALYLCASSLGGTDQETQYFGPGTRLLVL.